The 14 T cell receptor beta chains listed next were all sequenced from one sample in a study of blood T cell repertoires in COVID-19. Using immunoSEQ multiplex PCR, the repertoire was profiled, and TCRdb retains in-frame clones only, with some absent. The sample includes 540,000 or so clones, approximately 91% seen only once; the top ten take about 8%. Sequencing was performed on peripheral blood. The receptor source for this set is a woman aged 45 to 65 with COVID-19, enrolled during active disease.

In its sample, this clone was seen a few times. The genes are TRBV6-5 and TRBJ2-7; D ambiguous. V was shortened by 5 bases and J by 2 bases, with 10 bases between the two germline ends. CDR1 and CDR2 from the germline V gene are MNHEY and SVGAGI. The CDR3 is made up of 13 amino acids. Written as DNA, the CDR3 is TGTGCCAGCAGTCCTGAGGCGGCCTACGAGCAGTACTTC. This gives the protein CASSPEAAYEQYF.

This rearrangement joins TRBV6-5 to TRBJ2-3; 8 bases fit TRBD2. The CDR3 loop spans 15 amino acids. V lost 6 bases and J lost 4; bases outside the gene matches: 9. CDR1 and CDR2 (germline): MNHEY, SVGAGI. Here the CDR3 DNA reads TGTGCCAGCAGCTTCTCGGGGGGGCAGGCAGATACGCAGTATTTT. It codes for CASSFSGGQADTQYF.

The chain recombines TRBV18 with TRBJ1-2, with 9 positions matching TRBD1. Germline CDR1 reads KGHSH; CDR2 reads LQKENI. CDR3 length: 14 amino acids. J lost 8 bases, V lost 3 bases, and 7 bases had no gene match. This chain's CDR3 is CASSPPQGARGYTF. DNA for the CDR3: TGTGCCAGCTCACCTCCACAGGGGGCGCGCGGCTACACCTTC. Drawing the rest from reference TRBV18 and TRBJ1-2, the complete variable domain is NAGVMQNPRHLVRRRGQEARLRCSPMKGHSHVYWYRQLPEEGLKFMVYLQKENIIDESGMPKERFSAEFPKEGPSILRIQQVVRGDSAAYFCASSPPQGARGYTFGSGTRLTVV.

The V gene is TRBV25-1, the J gene TRBJ1-1; D not resolved. The CDR3 is 12 residues long. V lost 2 bases to trimming and J lost 10 bases, with 11 bases between them. The germline V gene has CDR1 MGHDK and CDR2 SYGVNS. CDR3 in DNA: TGTGCCAGCAGTGAAGGTCGCGGAGCAGCTTTCTTT. This sequence encodes CASSEGRGAAFF.

The chain carries TRBV6-1 and TRBJ2-3; 8 positions match TRBD2. This CDR3 contains 13 residues. V lost 8 bases, J lost 6 bases, and 7 bases stayed unmatched. Germline loops: CDR1 MNHNS, CDR2 SASEGT. Here the CDR3 reads CASREAGEDTQYF. The CDR3 nucleotides read TGTGCCAGCCGGGAAGCGGGAGAGGATACGCAGTATTTT.

The chain is built from TRBV6-5 and TRBJ2-1, with a tentative D call TRBD2 (5 bases). Germline V gene sequence: CDR1 MNHEY, CDR2 SVGAGI. V was pared by 6 bases and J by 7 bases, with 10 bases between. There are 12 residues in the CDR3. CDR3 in DNA: TGTGCCAGCAGCCCGACTACTAATGAGCAGTTCTTC. Translated: CASSPTTNEQFF.

This clone was recorded only once. Other DNA sequences of this sample code for an identical CDR3. The chain uses TRBV10-3 and TRBJ1-1, with D hard to call. This CDR3 comprises 15 residues. The germline V and J ends were trimmed by 0 bases and 4 bases, with 12 bases remaining between them. CDR1 and CDR2 (germline): ENHRY, SYGVKD. The CDR3 nucleotides are TGTGCCATCAGTGAGTCGGAGGGAGTGCGCACTGAAGCTTTCTTT. This translates into CAISESEGVRTEAFF.

The chain has TRBV9 and TRBJ2-4; a possible D gene is TRBD2 (5 bases). Germline-derived CDR1 and CDR2 are SGDLS and YYNGEE. The length of the CDR3 is 12 residues. Trimming left V 4 bases short and J 13 bases short, with 15 bases between. CDR3 loop: CASSSTGREQYF. The CDR3 region has the DNA TGTGCCAGCAGCTCCACGGGGAGAGAGCAGTACTTC.

This chain connects TRBV30 to TRBJ1-6; 10 bases line up with TRBD1. Germline V gene sequence: CDR1 GTSNPN, CDR2 SVGIG (reference sequence). Unmatched junction bases numbered 10, after V lost 4 bases and J lost 10 bases. This CDR3 spans 15 amino acids. This CDR3 is CAWTSGTGARSPLHF. The CDR3 DNA follows: TGTGCCTGGACGTCCGGGACAGGGGCAAGATCACCCCTCCACTTT.

The chain recombines TRBV4-1 with TRBJ1-1; TRBD1 might be the D (5 bases). Trimming left V 0 bases short and J 3 bases short, with 14 bases between. The CDR3 loop spans 16 amino acids. CDR1 MGHRA and CDR2 YSYEKL come from the germline V gene. This CDR3 is CASSQEGARADTEAFF. The CDR3 nucleotides read TGCGCCAGCAGCCAAGAAGGGGCCAGGGCTGACACTGAAGCTTTCTTT.

The chain is built from TRBV24-1 and TRBJ2-3, with D possibly being TRBD2 (5 bases). The CDR3 consists of 14 residues. The V end lost 6 bases, the J end lost 2 bases, and 11 bases lay between the germline ends. CDR1 and CDR2 from the germline V gene are KGHDR and SFDVKD. In DNA, the CDR3 is TGTGCCACCAGTCACGGGGAGCCCACAGATACGCAGTATTTT. Its protein product is CATSHGEPTDTQYF.

This chain joins TRBV19 and TRBJ1-4; D is ambiguous. V lost 7 bases and J 8 bases, leaving 14 bases between the germline ends. CDR1 LNHDA and CDR2 SQIVND come from the germline V gene (reference sequence). The CDR3 spans 13 residues. Here the CDR3 DNA reads TGTGCCAGTATGAGGTTTCCAGACGAAAAACTGTTTTTT. This sequence encodes CASMRFPDEKLFF.

The genes are TRBV24-1 and TRBJ1-5; D might be TRBD1 (5 bases). The CDR3 is made up of 17 amino acids. Germline V CDR1 and CDR2: KGHDR, SFDVKD. V was clipped by 12 bases and J by 3 bases, with 26 bases between them. The CDR3 region has the DNA TGTGCCCCCCCCGGGGCGCGGGAGAAGGGGAACAATCAGCCCCAGCATTTT. Protein sequence: CAPPGAREKGNNQPQHF.

The chain has TRBV7-2 and TRBJ1-2; tentative D call: TRBD1 (6 bases). The CDR3 covers 16 residues. V shed 1 base and J shed 7 bases, with 19 bases lying between them. CDR1 SGHTA and CDR2 FQGNSA come from the germline V gene. CDR3 DNA: TGTGCCAGCAGCTTAGGAACAGGGAAAGTGGTCGGTGGCTACACCTTC. Protein sequence: CASSLGTGKVVGGYTF.